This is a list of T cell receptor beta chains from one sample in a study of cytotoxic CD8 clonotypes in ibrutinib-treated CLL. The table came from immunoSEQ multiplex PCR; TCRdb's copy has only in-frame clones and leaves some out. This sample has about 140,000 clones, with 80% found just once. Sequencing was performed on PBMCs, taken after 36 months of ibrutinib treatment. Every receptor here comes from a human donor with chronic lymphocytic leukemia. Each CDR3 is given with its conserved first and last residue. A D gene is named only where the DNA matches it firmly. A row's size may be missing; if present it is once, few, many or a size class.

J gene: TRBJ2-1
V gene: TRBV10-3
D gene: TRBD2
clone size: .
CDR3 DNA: TGTGCCATCAGTGAGTTCGGGATGAGCGGGAGCTCCTACAATGAGCAGTTCTTC
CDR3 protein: CAISEFGMSGSSYNEQFF

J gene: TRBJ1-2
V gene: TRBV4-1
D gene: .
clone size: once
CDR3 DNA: TGCGCCAGCAGCCCCACCCGGGACAACTTCCGCTCGGATAACTATGGCTACACCTTC
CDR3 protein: CASSPTRDNFRSDNYGYTF

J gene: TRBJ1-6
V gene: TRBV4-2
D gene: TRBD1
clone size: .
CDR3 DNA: TGTGCCAGCAGCCAAGGGGACAGGCCCAATTCACCCCTCCACTTT
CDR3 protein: CASSQGDRPNSPLHF

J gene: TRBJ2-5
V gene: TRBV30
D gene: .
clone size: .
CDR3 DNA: TGTGCCTGGAGTGGACAGGCGAGAGAGACCCAGTACTTC
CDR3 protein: CAWSGQARETQYF

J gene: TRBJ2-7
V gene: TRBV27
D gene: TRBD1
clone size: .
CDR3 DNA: TGTGCCAGCAGTCCCTCCGGGACAGCCCCTTACGAGCAGTACTTC
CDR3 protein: CASSPSGTAPYEQYF

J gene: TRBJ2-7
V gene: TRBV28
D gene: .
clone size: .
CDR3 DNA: TGTGCCAGCAGTTCTGGTCAATACGAGCAGTACTTC
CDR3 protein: CASSSGQYEQYF

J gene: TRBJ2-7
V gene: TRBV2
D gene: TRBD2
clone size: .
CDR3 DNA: TGTGCCAGCAGTGAAGGACTAGCGGAAACCTACGAGCAGTACTTC
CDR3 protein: CASSEGLAETYEQYF

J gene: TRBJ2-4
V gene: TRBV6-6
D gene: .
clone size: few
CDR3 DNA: TGTGCCAGCAGTCCCCAGGGCCACATTCAGTACTTC
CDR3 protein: CASSPQGHIQYF

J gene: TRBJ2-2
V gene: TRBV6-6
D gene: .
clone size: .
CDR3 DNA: TGTGCCAGCAGTTACTCGATGTCTGGGGAGCTGTTTTTT
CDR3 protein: CASSYSMSGELFF

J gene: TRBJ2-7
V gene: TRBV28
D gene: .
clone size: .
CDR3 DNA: TGTGCCAGCAGGGCCACAGGTTTCTCGGGCGAGCAGTACTTC
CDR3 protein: CASRATGFSGEQYF

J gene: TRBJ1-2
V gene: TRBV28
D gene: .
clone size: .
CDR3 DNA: TGTGCCAGCAGTTTAATTGGTGGGCAGGGTAGTAACTATGGCTACACCTTC
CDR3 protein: CASSLIGGQGSNYGYTF

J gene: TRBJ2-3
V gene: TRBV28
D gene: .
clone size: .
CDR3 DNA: TGTGCCAGCGCGTGGTTAGATACGCAGTATTTT
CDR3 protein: CASAWLDTQYF

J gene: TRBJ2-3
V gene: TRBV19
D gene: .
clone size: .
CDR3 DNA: TGTGCCAGTAGTGACAGGCCCACAGATACGCAGTATTTT
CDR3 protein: CASSDRPTDTQYF

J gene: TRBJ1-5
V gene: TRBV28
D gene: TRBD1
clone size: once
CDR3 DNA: TGTGCCAGCAGTGCAGTGGACAGGGAGAACCAGCCCCAGCATTTT
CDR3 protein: CASSAVDRENQPQHF

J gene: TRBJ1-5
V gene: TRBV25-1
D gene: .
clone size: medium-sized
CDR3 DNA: TGTGCCTTCAATCAGCCCCAGCATTTT
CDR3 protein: CAFNQPQHF

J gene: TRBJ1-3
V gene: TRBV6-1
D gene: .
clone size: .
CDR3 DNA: TGTGCCAGCAGTGGGAGGACCGGCTTGGTCTCTGGAAACACCATATATTTT
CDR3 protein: CASSGRTGLVSGNTIYF

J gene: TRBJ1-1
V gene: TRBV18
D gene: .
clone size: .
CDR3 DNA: TGTGCCAGCTCACCAGCGACGAACACTGAAGCTTTCTTT
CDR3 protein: CASSPATNTEAFF

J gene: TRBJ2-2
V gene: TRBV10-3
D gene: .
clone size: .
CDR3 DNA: TGTGCCATCTTCGCGGACACCGCCGGGGAGCTGTTTTTT
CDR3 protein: CAIFADTAGELFF

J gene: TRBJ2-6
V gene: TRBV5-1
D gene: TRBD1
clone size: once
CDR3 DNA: TGCGCCAGCAGCCCCTTTGGAGACAGGGTTGGGGCCAACGTCCTGACTTTC
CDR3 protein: CASSPFGDRVGANVLTF

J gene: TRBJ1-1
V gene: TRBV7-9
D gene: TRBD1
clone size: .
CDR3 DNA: TGTGCCAGCAGCTTAGGAACAGGGGAATCTGAAGCTTTCTTT
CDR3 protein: CASSLGTGESEAFF

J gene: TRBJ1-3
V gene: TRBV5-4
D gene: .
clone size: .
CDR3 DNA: TGTGCCAGTGGGGACGGATTTTTGTCCTCTGGAAACACCATATATTTT
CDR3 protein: CASGDGFLSSGNTIYF

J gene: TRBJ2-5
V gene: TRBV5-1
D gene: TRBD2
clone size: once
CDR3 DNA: TGCGCCAGCAGTACGGGACTAGCGGAAGAGACCCAGTACTTC
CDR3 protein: CASSTGLAEETQYF

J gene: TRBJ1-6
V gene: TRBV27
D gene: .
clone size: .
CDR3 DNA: TGTGCCAGCAGTAGGACCCACAGGAATTCACCCCTCCACTTT
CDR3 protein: CASSRTHRNSPLHF